A single TCR beta chain is shown here with its context. Its binding antigen is unknown. Base qualities are missing; no much larger clone stands one base away. Per the germline V gene, LGHNA is the CDR1 and YNFKEQ is the CDR2. Reading from cysteine to phenylalanine, the CDR3 counts 16 amino acids. Just CDR3 DNA is preserved here, 48 bases in frame from base 1. V lost 0 bases and J lost 7 bases, and the count of bases not matched to a germline gene is 8. The sample is drawn from a study of T cell responses to AZD1222 COVID-19 vaccine (dated by TCRdb to the early 2020s). In terms of the full investigation: AZD1222 recipients whose second dose came at about 4 weeks and those whose second dose came at about 12 weeks were combined into one group, since spike-specific TCR depth and breadth did not differ between the two schedules. A total of 233 trial participants underwent TCR sequencing, of whom nearly 210 received two doses of AZD1222 and some 26 received two doses of the MenACWY control vaccine. Trial participants were enrolled by age into subgroups of 18-55, 56-69 and 70-plus years, and roughly 150, 30 and 60 TCR-sequenced participants, respectively, were included in these subgroups.

Points the paper makes about the study in general: Reportedly, close to half of the unique spike-specific TCRs recognized epitopes lying outside the regions that are mutated in the B.1.351 and B.1.1.7 variants. The vaccine-associated CD4 TCRs covered the entire spike protein, and the dominant responses fell in regions 160-218 and 743-854. Because no samples from the day 14 peak response were available, repertoires could be characterized only after the peak T cell response. Participants were mostly white British, with more females than males. The authors suggested clonal diversity may have been underestimated. The 56-69-year group was small, and its depth increase did not reach significance, likely because of low power. Conclusions about previously exposed vaccinees are limited because only five to seven AZD1222 recipients were SARS-CoV-2 seropositive at baseline. After two AZD1222 doses, both the breadth and the depth of spike-specific TCRs were significantly higher than at day 0 and than in MenACWY recipients.

The time point label, as the study defines it: baseline before first vaccination. Vaccinee samples were obtained from the UK trials COV001 and COV002, which included a single-blind randomized controlled phase 2/3 trial of AZD1222 (ChAdOx1 nCoV-19) in healthy adults. Trial participant PBMC samples were collected at day 0 and day 28 after the second dose for TCRbeta chain sequencing. The CDR3 regions of human TCRbeta chains were analyzed by immunosequencing. On the authors' methods: TCRs in the repertoires were compared against a reference library of SARS-CoV-2-specific TCRs that had been generated with the MIRA antigen-specificity platform. Breadth was defined as the fraction of unique TCRs that were SARS-CoV-2-associated. Depth was defined as the fraction of total T cells that were SARS-CoV-2-associated. Each spike-specific TCR was assigned to its reactive spike region and to a CD4 or CD8 class using the MIRA data. Log10-transformed breadth and depth values were compared by one-way ANOVA with Sidak's multiple comparisons tests. This immuneACCESS table, as held by TCRdb, lists in-frame sequences with V and J called but not all clones. Of the missing ones, under half trace to an unresolved V gene in checked studies; the others have no known cause. The V and J calls and clone size come from that table; D and trimming were worked out from the DNA. The sample table lists about 150,000 clones, 80% to 90% of them with a count of one. Together, the top ten hold about 5% of the sample.

This TCR came from an adult in good health. Recombination linked TRBV4-2 to TRBJ2-7, with 11 middle bases fitting TRBD2. Sequencing used peripheral blood, obtained on day 0 of AZD1222 vaccination. The nucleotide sequence reads as follows: TGTGCCAGCAGCCAAGAGGAGGGTAGCGGGGGGGAAGAGCAGTACTTC. It is translated as CASSQEEGSGGEEQYF.